The 9 T cell receptor beta chains below come from one sample, sequenced in a study of cytomegalovirus exposure and HLA in healthy donors listed by TCRdb under 2017. The library relied on the immunoSEQ multiplex PCR assay. For the multiplex PCR, a mixture combining 60 forward primers for TCR Vbeta segments and 13 reverse primers for TCR Jbeta segments was used. TCRdb took over this immuneACCESS table, retaining in-frame rearrangements with V and J assigned. Such tables are incomplete; in checked studies, under half of the missing clones stem from an unresolved V gene, and the remainder is unexplained. For this sample the table gives around 53,000 clones, of which approximately 73% were detected only once. Jointly, the top ten make up roughly 2.9% of the sample. Source material: PBMCs. These receptor sequences come from a man aged 18-30 years in good health and CMV-seronegative.

The chain couples TRBV6-5 to TRBJ1-1; D possibly corresponds to TRBD1 (6 bases). Germline CDR1 MNHEY, CDR2 SVGAGI. The CDR3 covers 14 residues. V lost 6 bases, J lost 1 base, and 12 bases lay in between. CDR3 nucleotide sequence: TGTGCCAGCAGACCAAACAGGGAGAACACTGAAGCTTTCTTT. Translated: CASRPNRENTEAFF.

This clone appeared once. The gene calls are TRBV7-9 and TRBJ1-4; TRBD1 aligns across 7 bases. With 6 bases clipped from V and 11 bases from J, the junction kept 6 bases outside the gene matches. This CDR3 has 12 residues. The germline V gene encodes CDR1 SEHNR and CDR2 FQNEAQ (reference sequence). CDR3 amino acids: CASRTGPEKLFF. The CDR3 nucleotides are TGTGCCAGCAGGACAGGGCCCGAGAAACTGTTTTTT.

This CDR3 is CASSTTQWDILGTDTQYF. DNA for the CDR3: TGTGCCAGCAGCACAACCCAATGGGACATTTTAGGCACAGATACGCAGTATTTT. V and J are TRBV5-8 and TRBJ2-3; possible D gene TRBD1, 6 bases. Germline lookup yields CDR1 SGHTS and CDR2 YDEGEE. The CDR3 sequence is 18 residues long. Between the trimmed V and J ends, which lost 4 bases and 1 base, there was a span of 22 bases.

This chain uses TRBV7-8 with TRBJ1-1; D possibly corresponds to TRBD1 (6 bases). Per germline, CDR1 SGHVS and CDR2 FQNEAQ. V was pared by 5 bases and J by 2 bases, with 18 bases between. This CDR3 is 16 amino acids long. CDR3 nucleotides: TGTGCCAGCAGCCCGCCCAGGGGTAGAATAAACACTGAAGCTTTCTTT. Translating gives CASSPPRGRINTEAFF.

This rearrangement joins TRBV5-8 to TRBJ2-1; 8 nucleotides agree with TRBD1. The germline V gene encodes CDR1 SGHTS and CDR2 YDEGEE. The CDR3 covers 16 residues. Germline trimming cut 3 bases from V and 4 bases from J; bases unmatched to any gene: 9. CDR3 bases: TGTGCCAGCAGCTCGGAACAGGGGGGAGATTACAATGAGCAGTTCTTC. This gives the protein CASSSEQGGDYNEQFF.

The chain couples TRBV7-9 to TRBJ2-7; D is unresolved. There are 14 residues in the CDR3. V lost 5 bases, J lost 2 bases, and 13 bases lay in between. CDR1 and CDR2 (germline): SEHNR, FQNEAQ (reference sequence). In nucleotides, the CDR3 is TGTGCCAGCAGCCCAGAAATCCCCCCCTACGAGCAGTACTTC. It encodes CASSPEIPPYEQYF.

This clone was seen a handful of times. The chain combines TRBV9 with TRBJ1-3, with D hard to call. Trimming took off 1 base at V and 4 bases at J, with 12 bases between the two ends. Germline V gene lookup returns CDR1 SGDLS and CDR2 YYNGEE. This CDR3 is built from 15 residues. The DNA of the CDR3 is TGTGCCAGCAGCGTAATCCCCTCGTCCGGAAACACCATATATTTT. Its protein product is CASSVIPSSGNTIYF.

V usage is TRBV19 and J usage is TRBJ1-1; the match to TRBD1 covers 8 bases. Losses at the gene ends were 6 bases for V and 8 bases for J; bases not matched to a gene: 8. This CDR3 has 13 residues. CDR1 LNHDA and CDR2 SQIVND come from the germline V gene (reference sequence). CDR3 nucleotides: TGTGCCAGTAGCCCTGACAGGGGATCAGAAGCTTTCTTT. This codes for CASSPDRGSEAFF.

V and J are TRBV30 and TRBJ2-5; 10 bases are a match to TRBD2. Trimming cost V 1 base and J 3 bases; bases outside gene matches: 8. This CDR3 contains 16 residues. Germline assignment: CDR1 GTSNPN and CDR2 SVGIG (reference sequence). CDR3 sequence (DNA): TGTGCCTGGAGTGGTCTAGCGGGAGTTCTAGAAGAGACCCAGTACTTC. As protein: CAWSGLAGVLEETQYF.